The 3 T cell receptor beta chains given below trace back to one sample, sequenced in a study of blood T cell repertoires in COVID-19. The table came from immunoSEQ multiplex PCR; TCRdb's copy has only in-frame clones and leaves some out. The sample yields fewer than 120,000 clones, roughly four fifths seen once. Sequencing input: peripheral blood. Receptors were obtained from a woman aged 60-75 years with acute or convalescent COVID-19.

V usage is TRBV19 and J usage is TRBJ2-1; D remains unclear. The CDR3 is 14 residues long. Trimming pared 7 bases from V and 5 bases from J, leaving 15 bases between. Germline CDR1 is LNHDA and CDR2 is SQIVND (reference sequence). For the CDR3, the DNA is TGTGCCAGTACCCCCGGGTTCCCTAACAATGAGCAGTTCTTC. Its translation: CASTPGFPNNEQFF. The whole variable domain, remainder taken from reference TRBV19 and TRBJ2-1, is DGGITQSPKYLFRKEGQNVTLSCEQNLNHDAMYWYRQDPGQGLRLIYYSQIVNDFQKGDIAEGYSVSREKKESFPLTVTSAQKNPTAFYLCASTPGFPNNEQFFGPGTRLTVL.

The sample holds one count of this clone. This chain joins TRBV27 and TRBJ1-3; D uncertain. V was pared by 2 bases and J by 2 bases, with 10 bases between. CDR1 and CDR2 (germline): MNHEY, SMNVEV (reference sequence). The CDR3 has 15 amino acids. CDR3 coding DNA: TGTGCCAGCAGTTTAAGGTCCACAGCTGGAAACACCATATATTTT. Amino acids: CASSLRSTAGNTIYF.

This chain joins TRBV28 and TRBJ1-2; 9 nucleotides line up with TRBD1. Germline-derived CDR1 and CDR2 are MDHEN and SYDVKM. The CDR3 is made up of 15 amino acids. V lost 5 bases to trimming and J lost 8 bases; unmatched junction nucleotides: 12. The CDR3 here is CASSVRSGQGRGYTF. The CDR3 region has the DNA TGTGCCAGCAGTGTTAGGTCGGGACAGGGTAGAGGCTACACCTTC.